A selection of T cell receptor beta chains follows, all from one sample in a study of blood T cell repertoires in COVID-19. Assay: immunoSEQ multiplex PCR; the TCRdb copy retains only in-frame clones and omits some. In the table there are 100,000 to 150,000 clones, 88% of which are singletons. The sample consisted of peripheral blood. These receptors were collected from a woman aged 80 or over with acute or convalescent COVID-19. The CDR3 runs from the conserved cysteine through the conserved F or W. The D gene is left open where the match is weak. Clone size is not always given. Where it is, it says once, few, many or a class for expanded clones.

d_call | j_call | clone_size | v_call | cdr3_nt | cdr3_aa
- | TRBJ2-5 | - | TRBV6-5 | TGTGCCAGCACCCCCAGACAGGTCCAGACCCAGTACTTC | CASTPRQVQTQYF
TRBD1 | TRBJ2-7 | few | TRBV10-3 | TGTGCCATCAGTGACAACCCAAGGGGGCACTACGAGCAGTACTTC | CAISDNPRGHYEQYF
TRBD1 | TRBJ1-6 | - | TRBV9 | TGTGCCAGCAGCGTAGTGATTGACAGGGATAATTCACCCCTCCACTTT | CASSVVIDRDNSPLHF
- | TRBJ1-3 | - | TRBV10-3 | TGTGCCGCCAGGGGTTCTGGAAACACCATATATTTT | CAARGSGNTIYF
TRBD1 | TRBJ1-2 | - | TRBV29-1 | TGCAGCGTTGCCGTGGGGACAGCCTATGGCTACACCTTC | CSVAVGTAYGYTF
- | TRBJ1-1 | - | TRBV12-3/TRBV12-4 | TGTGCCAGCAGCCGCATCCGGGGCACTGAAGCTTTCTTT | CASSRIRGTEAFF
TRBD1 | TRBJ1-1 | few | TRBV3-1/TRBV3-2 | TGTGCCAGCAGCCAAGTCAGGGGGTTCTCTGAAGCTTTCTTT | CASSQVRGFSEAFF
- | TRBJ1-1 | - | TRBV7-8 | TGTGCCAGCAGCTTAAAGGACATCAACACTGAAGCTTTCTTT | CASSLKDINTEAFF
- | TRBJ2-3 | - | TRBV18 | TGTGCCAGCTCACTACTCCCAGGAAGCGGCGATACGCAGTATTTT | CASSLLPGSGDTQYF
- | TRBJ2-3 | - | TRBV19 | TGTGCCAGTAGTATGAGGTCTAGCACAGATACGCAGTATTTT | CASSMRSSTDTQYF
- | TRBJ1-2 | few | TRBV7-2 | TGTGCCAGCAGCTTATACAGGGTTATAAACTATGGCTACACCTTC | CASSLYRVINYGYTF
- | TRBJ1-2 | - | TRBV12-3/TRBV12-4 | TGTGCCAGCAGATCCGGACAGTGGCATGGCTACACCTTC | CASRSGQWHGYTF
- | TRBJ2-1 | - | TRBV29-1 | TGCAGCGGGAGAAGGCAGGGGTATGAGCAGTTCTTC | CSGRRQGYEQFF
- | TRBJ1-5 | - | TRBV6-2/TRBV6-3 | TGTGCCAGCAGTTTCGGGGATCAGCCCCAGCATTTT | CASSFGDQPQHF
TRBD2 | TRBJ2-1 | - | TRBV27 | TGTGCCAGCAGTCTAACCGGGACTAGCGGATACAATGAGCAGTTCTTC | CASSLTGTSGYNEQFF
TRBD1 | TRBJ2-1 | - | TRBV5-1 | TGCGCCAGCAGCTTCAGACAGGGGCCCTACAATGAGCAGTTCTTC | CASSFRQGPYNEQFF
TRBD2 | TRBJ2-2 | - | TRBV5-4 | TGTGCCAGCATGCTAGGGACTAGCAACACCGGGGAGCTGTTTTTT | CASMLGTSNTGELFF
- | TRBJ1-2 | - | TRBV27 | TGTGCCAGCAGTTTTGGTCGGAGCATGGGCTACACCTTC | CASSFGRSMGYTF
TRBD2 | TRBJ2-7 | - | TRBV5-5 | TGTGCCAGCAGCCCTGAAACTAGCGGGATTTCCTACGAGCAGTACTTC | CASSPETSGISYEQYF
- | TRBJ1-5 | - | TRBV11-2 | TGTGCCAGCAGCCTGACCGGGAGGAGGGGTGTGGCGACTCAGCCCCAGCATTTT | CASSLTGRRGVATQPQHF
- | TRBJ1-2 | - | TRBV4-1 | TGCGCCAGCAGCCAAGAAGACAGACGATCCTATGGCTACACCTTC | CASSQEDRRSYGYTF
- | TRBJ1-4 | - | TRBV19 | TGTGCCAGTAGTATGCCGGCAGGGGCTAATGAAAAACTGTTTTTT | CASSMPAGANEKLFF
TRBD1 | TRBJ1-6 | - | TRBV10-3 | TGTGCCATCCAAGGACAGGGGATATCACCCCTCCACTTT | CAIQGQGISPLHF
TRBD1 | TRBJ2-1 | few | TRBV19 | TGTGCCAGTAGTGCACCGGGACAGAGCCGGTCGGAAAATGAGCAGTTCTTC | CASSAPGQSRSENEQFF
TRBD2 | TRBJ2-1 | - | TRBV24-1 | TGTGCCACCAGTGACACCACCGGGACTAGTACCTATGAGCAGTTCTTC | CATSDTTGTSTYEQFF
TRBD2 | TRBJ2-7 | - | TRBV19 | TGTGCCAGTAGTCAAAGACGGGACTACCGAGACTACGAGCAGTACTTC | CASSQRRDYRDYEQYF
- | TRBJ1-3 | - | TRBV9 | TGTGCCAGCAGCGTATTATCCTCTGGAAACACCATATATTTT | CASSVLSSGNTIYF
TRBD2 | TRBJ2-3 | - | TRBV7-3 | TGTGCCAGCAGCTTAGGATCCTTAGCGGGGGGGCAGACAGATACGCAGTATTTT | CASSLGSLAGGQTDTQYF
- | TRBJ2-2 | - | TRBV11-2 | TGTGCCAGCAGCTTAAGAGGCAGGGACACCGGGGAGCTGTTTTTT | CASSLRGRDTGELFF
TRBD1 | TRBJ1-6 | - | TRBV28 | TGTGCCAGCAGTCCCCTAGGAGTCGCAGGGGGCATTAAGAGGAATTCACCCCTCCACTTT | CASSPLGVAGGIKRNSPLHF
- | TRBJ2-7 | - | TRBV4-1 | TGCGCCAGCAGCCAAGAGGGACAACTATCGTACGAGCAGTACTTC | CASSQEGQLSYEQYF
- | TRBJ1-2 | - | TRBV27 | TGTGCCAGCAGGCCGTCAAAGGGGGAAGGCTACACCTTC | CASRPSKGEGYTF
- | TRBJ1-4 | - | TRBV3-1/TRBV3-2 | TGTGCCAGCACTCTCACAGGGTCCCCAGGCGAAAAACTGTTTTTT | CASTLTGSPGEKLFF
TRBD2 | TRBJ2-5 | - | TRBV9 | TGTGCCAGCAGCGTCGGACCCGGGACTAGCGGATTACAAGAGACCCAGTACTTC | CASSVGPGTSGLQETQYF
TRBD2 | TRBJ2-6 | - | TRBV27 | TGTGCCAGCAGTTTGCTAGCGGGAGCCCCGGCTGGGGCCAACGTCCTGACTTTC | CASSLLAGAPAGANVLTF
- | TRBJ1-1 | - | TRBV7-2 | TGTGCCAGCAGCTTAGTCGGTAGCATGAACACTGAAGCTTTCTTT | CASSLVGSMNTEAFF
- | TRBJ2-2 | once | TRBV18 | TGTGCCAGCTCACTGGTGAGCACCGGGGAGCTGTTTTTT | CASSLVSTGELFF
TRBD1 | TRBJ1-2 | - | TRBV25-1 | TGTGCCAGCAGTGAATCCCTCGCGACAGGGAACTATGGCTACACCTTC | CASSESLATGNYGYTF
TRBD1 | TRBJ1-2 | - | TRBV28 | TGTGCCAGCATCCTCGGACAGGGGGCGGCTGGCTACACCTTC | CASILGQGAAGYTF
TRBD1 | TRBJ1-2 | - | TRBV5-6 | TGTGCCAGCAGGCAACGACAGGGAGGTACCTATGGCTACACCTTC | CASRQRQGGTYGYTF
TRBD1 | TRBJ2-1 | once | TRBV6-1 | TGTGCCAGCAGTGAGGACAGGGATGAGCAGTTCTTC | CASSEDRDEQFF
TRBD1 | TRBJ2-7 | - | TRBV9 | TGTGCCAGCAGCGTAGGACAGGGTGGGTACGAGCAGTACTTC | CASSVGQGGYEQYF
- | TRBJ2-3 | - | TRBV6-6 | TGTGCCAGCGGCTCAACCGGGGGTACGCAGTATTTT | CASGSTGGTQYF
TRBD1 | TRBJ2-3 | - | TRBV19 | TGTGCCAGTAGTAACCCCGGGACAGGGTTCAATACGCAGTATTTT | CASSNPGTGFNTQYF
- | TRBJ2-7 | - | TRBV4-1 | TGCGCCAGCAGCCAAGCACAGGGTTACGAGCAGTACTTC | CASSQAQGYEQYF
- | TRBJ1-1 | once | TRBV19 | TGTGCCAGTAGTATAGCCGGAGGAGGAACTGAAGCTTTCTTT | CASSIAGGGTEAFF
- | TRBJ1-5 | - | TRBV6-6 | TGTGCCAGCAGTTACTACGGTCAGCCCCAGCATTTT | CASSYYGQPQHF
TRBD2 | TRBJ2-1 | few | TRBV2 | TGTGCCAGCAGTGAGGCGGGAGGGTATTACAATGAGCAGTTCTTC | CASSEAGGYYNEQFF
- | TRBJ2-7 | - | TRBV12-5 | TGTGCTAGTGGTTTGGTGTGGGAGGACGAGCAGTACTTC | CASGLVWEDEQYF
TRBD1 | TRBJ1-1 | - | TRBV28 | TGTGCCAGCAGTTTACAGGGGGTAGCTTTCTTT | CASSLQGVAFF
- | TRBJ1-3 | - | TRBV29-1 | TGCAGCACTCGAGGGGGAACTGGAAACACCATATATTTT | CSTRGGTGNTIYF